One T cell receptor beta chain is described in this entry. Its target is unknown. Study processing details: A distant-metastasis classifier for papillary thyroid cancer was built using CDR3 differences across clinicopathological groups. With MiXCR, TCRdb reprocessed the PCR reads. The V and J calls were determined by TCRdb, not by the authors. Among under 40,000 clones listed, around 17% were seen once. Germline V gene data show CDR1 as MNHNS and CDR2 as SASEGT. The CDR3 is 14 amino acids. V trimming: 4 bases; J trimming: 8 bases; junction bases outside the gene matches: 6. Ahead of thyroid surgery, no patient had received treatment of any kind. This specimen comes from a study of metastatic and nonmetastatic thyroid tumors. Overall study context: Both malignant and benign thyroid patients supplied peripheral blood and tumor or nodule tissue samples, across which the repertoires of these patients were then compared. Study-wide findings and caveats: Within blood and tumor, benign nodules reportedly had significantly lower TCR beta diversity than malignant thyroid tumors did.

The specimen sequenced was blood. The origin of this receptor is a female donor with papillary thyroid cancer or a benign thyroid nodule (not recorded which). Some clones in this sample may be carry-over from other donors' samples. The J gene is TRBJ1-2, the V gene TRBV6-1; 11 bases are shared with TRBD1. The CDR3 reads CASSGTGGARGYTF. The CDR3 nucleotides are TGTGCCAGCAGTGGGACAGGGGGCGCGAGAGGCTACACCTTC.